The TCR beta chain under discussion was sequenced for a study of blood T cell repertoires in COVID-19. The CDR3 is 13 residues long. V was clipped by 5 bases and J by 5 bases; unmatched bases: 8. CDR1 is GTSNPN, CDR2 SVGIG, per germline (reference sequence). Two negative PCRs, clearance, or symptom resolution had been documented for recovered Cohort 3 donors. In the authors' workflow: From reference gene primer amplification, estimates of nucleated cell counts were derived. Assay: immunoSEQ multiplex PCR; the TCRdb copy retains only in-frame clones and omits some. V and J calls and clone size are those listed in that table; D and trimming were worked out from the DNA. The repertoire has some 370,000 clones, around four fifths of them found once; the top ten carry about 4.9%. In this sample, this clone turned up a few times. Other DNA variants within this sample encode the same CDR3.

Sample: PBMCs or T cells enriched from blood (not recorded which). V gene TRBV30 combines with J gene TRBJ1-1, with 7 nucleotides matching TRBD1. The receptor was derived from a woman aged 50 to 60 who had recovered from COVID-19. The CDR3 DNA reads TGTGCCTGGGACAGACAGGGTCGGACTGAAGCTTTCTTT. This encodes CAWDRQGRTEAFF.